The clone carrying this T cell receptor (beta chain) came up a few times. Antigen unknown. The sample originates from a study of cytomegalovirus exposure and HLA in healthy donors. Study overall: Per a later analysis, the roughly 690 first-cohort and 110 or so validation repertoires shared one platform.

With 5 bases removed from V and 3 bases from J, the gap between germline ends came to 13 bases. The CDR3 covers 14 residues. The germline CDR1 and CDR2 sequences are SQVTM and ANQGSEA. Study results and caveats: Altogether, 150 to 200 TCR beta chains were recorded as cytomegalovirus-associated. The tendency of first-cohort TCR clusters to co-occur in the 120 or so validation repertoires emerged from a later analysis.

Assay: immunoSEQ multiplex PCR; the TCRdb copy retains only in-frame clones and omits some. Of over 150,000 clones listed, approximately 96% are singletons. This clonotype originated in a woman aged 18-29 years in good health and CMV-seronegative. V gene TRBV29-1 combines with J gene TRBJ2-2; D gene unclear. Source material: PBMCs. CDR3 amino acids: CSVRPAADTGELFF. In DNA, the CDR3 is TGCAGCGTTCGCCCTGCGGCAGACACCGGGGAGCTGTTTTTT.